Below, 10 T cell receptor beta chains from the same sample are listed, as sequenced in a study of blood T cell repertoires in COVID-19. Only in-frame clones appear in the TCRdb table, and some are missing; sequencing was by immunoSEQ multiplex PCR. The sample shows 250,000 to 350,000 clones, about 85% of them seen only once. Sequencing input: peripheral blood. These receptors originate from a human donor with COVID-19, enrolled during active disease. The donor label of this sample is uncertain.

The CDR3 here is CASSESFLAFF. CDR3 bases: TGTGCCAGCAGTGAATCGTTTTTAGCTTTCTTT. The J gene is TRBJ1-1, the V gene TRBV25-1; D not certain. V lost 1 base and J lost 10, with 7 bases in between. The CDR3 contains 11 residues. Germline V gene data show CDR1 as MGHDK and CDR2 as SYGVNS.

The gene calls are TRBV13 and TRBJ2-1, with D maybe TRBD2 (5 bases). This CDR3 comprises 14 residues. Germline CDR1 and CDR2: PRHDT and FYEKMQ (reference sequence). Trimming cost V 4 bases and J 3 bases, with 10 bases left between them. The CDR3 DNA reads as TGTGCCAGCAGCTCCCAGCGGAGCTACAATGAGCAGTTCTTC. Its protein is CASSSQRSYNEQFF.

This clone came up a few times. The V call is TRBV10-3, the J call TRBJ1-5; D is perhaps TRBD1 (5 bases). Germline V gene sequence: CDR1 ENHRY, CDR2 SYGVKD. The CDR3 runs 16 residues. The V end lost 7 bases, the J end lost 2 bases, and 18 bases lay between the germline ends. This chain's CDR3 is CAINILQGIGNQPQHF. The CDR3 DNA reads TGTGCCATCAATATCCTCCAGGGTATTGGCAATCAGCCCCAGCATTTT.

This chain uses TRBV5-1 with TRBJ1-1, with a possible D match to TRBD1 (5 bases). This CDR3 comprises 16 residues. Deletions cut 1 base from V and 1 base from J, with 14 bases between. CDR1 is SGHRS, CDR2 YFSETQ, per germline. The CDR3 here is CASSLFRSGGNTEAFF. DNA for the CDR3: TGCGCCAGCAGCTTGTTCCGAAGCGGGGGGAACACTGAAGCTTTCTTT.

This clone was observed once. The chain links TRBV19 to TRBJ1-5; 7 bases agree with TRBD1. V lost 4 bases to trimming and J lost 6 bases; unmatched junction nucleotides: 9. This CDR3 has 15 residues. Per the germline V gene, CDR1 is LNHDA and CDR2 is SQIVND (reference sequence). This CDR3 reads CASSTARGVGQPQHF. Written as DNA, the CDR3 is TGTGCCAGTAGTACCGCCAGGGGGGTGGGTCAGCCCCAGCATTTT.

The chain is built from TRBV6-5 and TRBJ2-2, with a tentative D call TRBD2 (5 bases). The CDR3 extends over 15 amino acids. Trimming shortened V by 6 bases and J by 2 bases, and 13 bases separated the two germline ends. Germline-derived CDR1 and CDR2 are MNHEY and SVGAGI. CDR3: CASSRERQNTGELFF. CDR3 coding DNA: TGTGCCAGCAGCCGAGAGCGGCAAAACACCGGGGAGCTGTTTTTT.

V is TRBV5-1 and J is TRBJ2-7, with 9 bases aligning to TRBD2. Germline V lookup: CDR1 SGHRS, CDR2 YFSETQ. The CDR3 contains 15 residues. After removal of 0 bases from V and 2 bases from J, the junction contained 3 bases not matched to a gene. The CDR3 DNA sequence: TGCGCCAGCAGCTTGGGAGCGGGAGGCACCTACGAGCAGTACTTC. It is translated as CASSLGAGGTYEQYF.

The rearrangement uses TRBV27 and TRBJ2-7, with TRBD2 matching over 15 bases. V was clipped by 5 bases and J by 6 bases; unmatched bases: 5. This CDR3 has 15 amino acids. CDR1 MNHEY and CDR2 SMNVEV come from the germline V gene (reference sequence). In DNA form, the CDR3 reads TGTGCCAGCAGTCCCGGGACTAGCGGGGGGCTCGAGCAGTACTTC. It encodes CASSPGTSGGLEQYF.

V gene TRBV5-4 combines with J gene TRBJ2-1; 7 bases line up with TRBD2. V was clipped by 4 bases and J by 3 bases; unmatched bases: 7. The germline gives CDR1 SGHNT, CDR2 YYREEE (reference sequence). The CDR3 is made up of 15 amino acids. CDR3 loop: CASSQSSGDYNEQFF. The CDR3 DNA reads TGTGCCAGCAGCCAGTCTAGCGGCGACTACAATGAGCAGTTCTTC.

This clone appeared once. The rearrangement links TRBV4-2 to TRBJ2-4; 9 bases align to TRBD2. The CDR3 spans 18 residues. Germline V gives CDR1 LGHNA, CDR2 YNFKEQ. With 1 base clipped from V and 0 bases from J, the junction kept 7 bases outside the gene matches. CDR3 region: CASSQAPGTSLAKNIQYF. The DNA for the CDR3 is TGTGCCAGCAGCCAAGCCCCCGGGACTAGCTTAGCCAAAAACATTCAGTACTTC.